This T cell receptor (beta chain) was captured in a study of OX40 agonist ivuxolimab in advanced cancers. About the study: Intravenous ivuxolimab was administered to patients every 2 weeks at 0.01 to 10 mg/kg. Whole-study results and caveats: Some patients without response likewise showed low normalized clonal expansion.

As to this clone: The antigen remains undetermined.

Assay used: immunoSEQ multiplex PCR; TCRdb lists only in-frame clones, some missing. This table has around 95,000 clones, around 89% appearing once. Trimming took 2 bases from V and 1 from J, leaving 13 bases between them. The CDR3 has 16 amino acids. CDR1 is SGDLS, CDR2 YYNGEE, per germline. The chain uses TRBV9 and TRBJ1-5; no definite D call. Source: CD4+ or CD8+ T cells sorted from blood, taken in a trial of the OX40 agonist ivuxolimab. The TCR comes from an adult with an advanced solid tumor such as melanoma, head and neck, liver or kidney cancer. The DNA for the CDR3 is TGTGCCAGCAGCGTCGGCCCGGGCGGGAGCAATCAGCCCCAGCATTTT. It is translated as CASSVGPGGSNQPQHF.